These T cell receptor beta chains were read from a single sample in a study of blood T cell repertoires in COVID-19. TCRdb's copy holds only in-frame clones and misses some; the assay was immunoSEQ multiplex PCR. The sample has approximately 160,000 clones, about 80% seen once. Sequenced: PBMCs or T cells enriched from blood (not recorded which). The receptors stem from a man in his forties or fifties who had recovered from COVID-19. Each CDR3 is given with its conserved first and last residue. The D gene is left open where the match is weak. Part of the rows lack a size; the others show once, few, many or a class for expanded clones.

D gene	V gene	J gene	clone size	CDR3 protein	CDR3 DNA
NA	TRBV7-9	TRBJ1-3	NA	CASSSGFAGNTIYF	TGTGCCAGCAGCTCAGGGTTCGCTGGAAACACCATATATTTT
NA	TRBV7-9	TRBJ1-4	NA	CASSLESAGEKLFF	TGTGCCAGCAGCTTAGAATCAGCGGGCGAAAAACTGTTTTTT
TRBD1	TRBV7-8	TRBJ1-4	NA	CASRLDRFTIPTNEKLFF	TGTGCCAGCAGGCTGGACAGGTTCACTATACCAACTAATGAAAAACTGTTTTTT
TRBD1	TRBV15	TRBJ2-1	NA	CATSRPLDRGEFNEQFF	TGTGCCACCAGCAGACCTTTAGACAGGGGCGAATTTAATGAGCAGTTCTTC
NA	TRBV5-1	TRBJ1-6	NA	CASSLVGRGSYNSPLHF	TGCGCCAGCAGCTTGGTCGGGCGGGGTTCCTATAATTCACCCCTCCACTTT
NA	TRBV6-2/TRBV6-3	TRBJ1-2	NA	CASSGRERLNYGYTF	TGTGCCAGCAGTGGCCGCGAGCGTCTTAACTATGGCTACACCTTC
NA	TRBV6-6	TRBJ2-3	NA	CASSLGQGFGSDTQYF	TGTGCCAGCAGTTTGGGCCAGGGATTCGGTTCAGATACGCAGTATTTT
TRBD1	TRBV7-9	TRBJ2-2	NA	CASSSGQGNTGELFF	TGTGCCAGCAGCTCAGGACAGGGAAACACCGGGGAGCTGTTTTTT
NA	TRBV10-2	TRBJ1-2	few	CASTTEGWGDYGYTF	TGCGCCAGCACCACCGAGGGGTGGGGGGACTATGGCTACACCTTC
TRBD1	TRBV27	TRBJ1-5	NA	CASSSRDSYSNQPQHF	TGTGCCAGCAGTTCCCGGGACAGCTATAGCAATCAGCCCCAGCATTTT
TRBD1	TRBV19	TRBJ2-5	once	CASSMGQGETQYF	TGTGCCAGTAGTATGGGACAGGGTGAGACCCAGTACTTC
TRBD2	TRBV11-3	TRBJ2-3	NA	CASSQGTTSTDTQYF	TGTGCCAGCAGCCAAGGGACTACCAGCACAGATACGCAGTATTTT
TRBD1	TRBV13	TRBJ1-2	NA	CASSLRDRVAGYTF	TGTGCCAGCAGCTTGAGGGACAGGGTGGCAGGCTACACCTTC
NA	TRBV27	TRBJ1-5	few	CAKTTRDIYDSNQPQHF	TGTGCCAAAACGACCCGGGATATTTACGATAGCAATCAGCCCCAGCATTTT
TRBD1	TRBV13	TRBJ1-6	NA	CASSSQGGLTPLHF	TGTGCCAGCAGCTCTCAAGGGGGCTTGACACCCCTCCACTTT
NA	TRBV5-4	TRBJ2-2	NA	CASSPGLANTGELFF	TGTGCCAGCAGCCCGGGACTGGCGAACACCGGGGAGCTGTTTTTT
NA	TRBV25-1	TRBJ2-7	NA	CASSDPRGSSRYEQYF	TGTGCCAGCAGTGATCCCAGGGGTTCGTCCAGGTACGAGCAGTACTTC
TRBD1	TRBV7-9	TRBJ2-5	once	CASSLMRTGVFGETQYF	TGTGCCAGCAGCTTAATGAGGACAGGGGTTTTCGGAGAGACCCAGTACTTC
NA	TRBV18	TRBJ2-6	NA	CASSPATGPRSGANVLTF	TGTGCCAGCTCACCAGCAACAGGACCCCGCTCTGGGGCCAACGTCCTGACTTTC
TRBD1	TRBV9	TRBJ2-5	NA	CASSVGQGSETQYF	TGTGCCAGCAGCGTCGGACAGGGATCGGAGACCCAGTACTTC
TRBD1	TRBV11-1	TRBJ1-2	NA	CASSLGQNYGYTF	TGTGCCAGCAGCTTGGGACAGAACTATGGCTACACCTTC
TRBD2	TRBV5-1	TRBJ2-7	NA	CASSSSTSGPYEQYF	TGCGCCAGCAGCTCTTCGACTAGCGGACCCTACGAGCAGTACTTC
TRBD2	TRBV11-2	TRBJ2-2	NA	CASSRGTSGGNTGELFF	TGTGCCAGCAGCCGAGGGACTAGCGGGGGGAACACCGGGGAGCTGTTTTTT
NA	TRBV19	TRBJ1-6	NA	CASSKGRGGNSPLHF	TGTGCCAGTAGTAAAGGACGGGGAGGAAATTCACCCCTCCACTTT
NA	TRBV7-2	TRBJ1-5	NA	CASSSQTGDNQPQHF	TGTGCCAGCAGCTCTCAGACAGGCGATAATCAGCCCCAGCATTTT
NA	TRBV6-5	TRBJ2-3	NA	CASSYSHSGRPDTQYF	TGTGCCAGCAGTTACTCCCACAGCGGGCGCCCAGATACGCAGTATTTT
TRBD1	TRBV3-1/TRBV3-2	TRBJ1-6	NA	CASSQDWTGGAWNSPLHF	TGTGCCAGCAGCCAAGATTGGACAGGGGGCGCGTGGAATTCACCCCTCCACTTT
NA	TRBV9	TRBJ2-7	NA	CASSFDPGTLFYEQYF	TGTGCCAGCAGCTTCGACCCCGGGACACTTTTTTACGAGCAGTACTTC
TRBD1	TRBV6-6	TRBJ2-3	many	CASSDIYGTGADTQYF	TGTGCCAGCAGCGACATCTACGGGACAGGGGCAGATACGCAGTATTTT
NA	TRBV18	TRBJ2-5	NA	CASSRSSRGETQYF	TGTGCCAGCTCACGGTCCAGTAGGGGTGAGACCCAGTACTTC
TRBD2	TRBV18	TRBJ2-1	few	CASSPTSGGGSYNEQFF	TGTGCCAGCTCACCTACTAGCGGGGGAGGCTCCTACAATGAGCAGTTCTTC
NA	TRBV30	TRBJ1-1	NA	CAWSLPVSNTEAFF	TGTGCCTGGAGTCTCCCCGTCTCGAACACTGAAGCTTTCTTT
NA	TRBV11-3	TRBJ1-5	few	CASSPGIQPQHF	TGTGCCAGCAGCCCCGGGATTCAGCCCCAGCATTTT
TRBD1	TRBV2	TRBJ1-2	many	CASRETGGGYGYTF	TGTGCCAGCAGAGAGACAGGGGGCGGCTATGGCTACACCTTC
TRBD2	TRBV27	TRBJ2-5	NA	CASTPGRGGDGTQYF	TGTGCCAGCACCCCCGGGCGGGGGGGTGACGGGACCCAGTACTTC
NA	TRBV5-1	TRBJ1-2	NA	CASSKRQDGYGYTF	TGCGCCAGCAGCAAGAGACAGGACGGCTATGGCTACACCTTC
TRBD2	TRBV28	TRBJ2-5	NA	CASSLWGRTSGGAQETQYF	TGTGCCAGCAGTTTATGGGGCCGGACTAGCGGGGGGGCCCAAGAGACCCAGTACTTC